This TCR beta chain was sequenced during a study of blood T cell repertoires in COVID-19. Study in general: Both acute and convalescent COVID-19 samples were obtained from the United States, Italy and Spain.

Trimming removed 5 bases from V and 5 bases from J, with 15 bases in between. Germline loops: CDR1 MNHNY, CDR2 SVGAGI (reference sequence). The CDR3 consists of 14 residues. Seattle participants joined during active infection and were tracked over time. Profiled with immunoSEQ multiplex PCR; TCRdb holds only in-frame clones, not every one. The table lists 250,000 to 300,000 clones, more than 70% of them singletons. Sequencing was performed on peripheral blood. This TCR derives from a woman in her twenties or thirties with COVID-19, enrolled during active disease. The chain joins TRBV6-6 to TRBJ2-5; D is perhaps TRBD1 (6 bases). The CDR3 sequence: CASSPTGWDETQYF. The CDR3 DNA reads TGTGCCAGCAGTCCCACAGGGTGGGATGAGACCCAGTACTTC.